These T cell receptor beta chains were read from a single sample in a study of T cell responses to AZD1222 COVID-19 vaccine. Data came from immunoSEQ multiplex PCR; TCRdb stores just in-frame clones and leaves some out. The sample has 75,000 to 80,000 clones; 75% to 90% are singletons. Specimen: peripheral blood, collected 28 days after the second AZD1222 dose. The origin of the receptors is an adult who received the AZD1222 COVID-19 vaccine. Each CDR3 is given with its conserved first and last residue. The D gene is left open where the match is weak. Size tells how often a clone was seen (once, few, many) or the class of an expanded clone, and some rows leave it out.

j_call | v_call | clone_size | d_call | cdr3_length | cdr3_nt | cdr3_aa
TRBJ2-2 | TRBV2 | . | . | 13 | TGTGCCAGCACCCCTGCGGTAACCGGGGAGCTGTTTTTT | CASTPAVTGELFF
TRBJ2-3 | TRBV9 | once | . | 15 | TGTGCCAGCAGCAAGCCAGGGATCTCCACAGATACGCAGTATTTT | CASSKPGISTDTQYF
TRBJ2-3 | TRBV7-9 | once | . | 16 | TGTGCCAGCAGCTTGACAACTAAAATAGGCACAGATACGCAGTATTTT | CASSLTTKIGTDTQYF
TRBJ1-4 | TRBV23-1 | . | . | 15 | TGCGCCAGCATAACAACCGGGAGTTTTAATGAAAAACTGTTTTTT | CASITTGSFNEKLFF
TRBJ1-5 | TRBV28 | . | TRBD1 | 16 | TGTGCCAGCAGTTTCCAGGGGGCGAATGGCAATCAGCCCCAGCATTTT | CASSFQGANGNQPQHF
TRBJ1-6 | TRBV7-8 | . | . | 17 | TGTGCCAGCAGCTCAGAGGAGCGGCGCTCCTATAATTCACCCCTCCACTTT | CASSSEERRSYNSPLHF
TRBJ1-2 | TRBV9 | . | . | 14 | TGTGCCAGCAGCGCGTTCGGAGGGTTCTATGGCTACACCTTC | CASSAFGGFYGYTF
TRBJ1-1 | TRBV12-3/TRBV12-4 | . | . | 11 | TGTGCCAGCGGCCCGGGCACTGAAGCTTTCTTT | CASGPGTEAFF
TRBJ2-2 | TRBV3-1/TRBV3-2 | . | TRBD1 | 16 | TGTGCCAGCAGCTTAACAGGGGGCGCGGGAACCGGGGAGCTGTTTTTT | CASSLTGGAGTGELFF
TRBJ1-3 | TRBV13 | few | . | 11 | TGTGCCAGCAGCTTTGGAAACACCATATATTTT | CASSFGNTIYF
TRBJ1-3 | TRBV27 | . | TRBD1 | 15 | TGTGCCAGCAGTCCGAATCCGACAGGGGTAAACACCATATATTTT | CASSPNPTGVNTIYF
TRBJ1-3 | TRBV10-3 | . | . | 15 | TGTGCCATCAGTGAGTCTGGAAGCACTGGAAACACCATATATTTT | CAISESGSTGNTIYF
TRBJ2-2 | TRBV5-6 | . | . | 15 | TGTGCCAGCAGCCCGGGGGGCCTAGACACCGGGGAGCTGTTTTTT | CASSPGGLDTGELFF
TRBJ2-7 | TRBV7-8 | . | . | 11 | TGTGCCAGCAGCTCACGGGAGGAGCAGTACTTC | CASSSREEQYF
TRBJ1-6 | TRBV3-1/TRBV3-2 | once | . | 18 | TGTGCCAGCAGCCACTTAAGGGGGTCTGCCTCCTATAATTCACCCCTCCACTTT | CASSHLRGSASYNSPLHF
TRBJ1-4 | TRBV28 | . | . | 12 | TGTGCCAGCCGTAGAGGGCGGGAAAAACTGTTTTTT | CASRRGREKLFF
TRBJ2-7 | TRBV6-4 | . | . | 18 | TGTGCCAGCAGTGACTCCGCCTTCGAGAGGGACCGCTCCTACGAGCAGTACTTC | CASSDSAFERDRSYEQYF
TRBJ2-1 | TRBV7-3 | . | TRBD1 | 15 | TGTGCCAGCAGCAACGACAGGGGCTCCCACAATGAGCAGTTCTTC | CASSNDRGSHNEQFF
TRBJ1-3 | TRBV4-1 | few | . | 16 | TGCGCCAGCAGCCAAGGATGGGACATTCCTGGAAACACCATATATTTT | CASSQGWDIPGNTIYF
TRBJ1-5 | TRBV20-1 | . | TRBD1 | 19 | TGCAGTGCTAGTCCAGCGGAGGGACAGGGGGCTTATAGCAATCAGCCCCAGCATTTT | CSASPAEGQGAYSNQPQHF
TRBJ2-5 | TRBV29-1 | . | . | 10 | TGCAGCGTAAAGCAAGAGACCCAGTACTTC | CSVKQETQYF
TRBJ2-2 | TRBV2 | . | . | 12 | TGTGCTTACAGGACGGGGCGTCGGGAGCTGTTTTTT | CAYRTGRRELFF
TRBJ1-5 | TRBV5-8 | . | TRBD1 | 15 | TGTGCCAGCAGCACCTCCGGACAGGGGCATCAGCCCCAGCATTTT | CASSTSGQGHQPQHF
TRBJ2-3 | TRBV24-1 | . | . | 14 | TGTGCCATCGCATCTTTTACTAGCACAGATACGCAGTATTTT | CAIASFTSTDTQYF
TRBJ2-3 | TRBV19 | . | . | 15 | TGTGCCAGTACCCCGGGGGCAGCAATCACAGATACGCAGTATTTT | CASTPGAAITDTQYF
TRBJ2-2 | TRBV9 | . | . | 13 | TGTGCCAGCAGCTTTGCGGGGACCGGGGAGCTGTTTTTT | CASSFAGTGELFF